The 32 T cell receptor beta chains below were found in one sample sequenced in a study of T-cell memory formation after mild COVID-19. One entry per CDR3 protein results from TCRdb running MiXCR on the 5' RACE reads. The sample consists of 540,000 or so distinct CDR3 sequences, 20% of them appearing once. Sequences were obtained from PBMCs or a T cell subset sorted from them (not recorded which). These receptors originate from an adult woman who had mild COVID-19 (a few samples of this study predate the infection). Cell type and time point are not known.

Here the CDR3 reads CASDLEDEAFF. In DNA form, the CDR3 reads TGTGCCAGCGACCTAGAGGATGAAGCTTTCTTT. The chain carries TRBV12-3 or TRBV12-4 and TRBJ1-1; D is undetermined. V shed 8 bases and J shed 7 bases, with 11 bases lying between them. The CDR3 length is 11 residues.

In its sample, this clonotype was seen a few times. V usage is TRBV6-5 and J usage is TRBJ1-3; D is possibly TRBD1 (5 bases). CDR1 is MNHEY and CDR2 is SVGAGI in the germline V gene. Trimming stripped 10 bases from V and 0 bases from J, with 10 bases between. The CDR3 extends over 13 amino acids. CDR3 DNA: TGTGCCACACAGGACCCCTCTGGAAACACCATATATTTT. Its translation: CATQDPSGNTIYF.

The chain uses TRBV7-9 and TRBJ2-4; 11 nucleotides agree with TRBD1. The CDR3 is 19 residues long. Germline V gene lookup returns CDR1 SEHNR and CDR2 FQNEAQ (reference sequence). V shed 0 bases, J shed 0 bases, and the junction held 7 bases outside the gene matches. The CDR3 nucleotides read TGTGCCAGCAGCTTAGCAGTCGGGACAGGGGGGCGAGCCAAAAACATTCAGTACTTC. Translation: CASSLAVGTGGRAKNIQYF.

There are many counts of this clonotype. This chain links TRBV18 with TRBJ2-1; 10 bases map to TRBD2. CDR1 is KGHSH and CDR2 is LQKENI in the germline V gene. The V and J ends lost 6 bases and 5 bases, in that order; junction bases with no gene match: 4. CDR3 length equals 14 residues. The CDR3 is CASSRTSGHNEQFF. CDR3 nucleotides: TGTGCCAGCTCGAGGACTAGCGGACACAATGAGCAGTTCTTC.

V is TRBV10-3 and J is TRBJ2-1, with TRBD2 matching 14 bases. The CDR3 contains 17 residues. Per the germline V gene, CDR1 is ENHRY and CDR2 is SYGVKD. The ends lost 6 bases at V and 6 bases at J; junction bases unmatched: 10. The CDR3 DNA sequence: TGTGCCATCAGCTATGGGACTAGCGGGAGAAGGGCCAATGAGCAGTTCTTC. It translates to CAISYGTSGRRANEQFF.

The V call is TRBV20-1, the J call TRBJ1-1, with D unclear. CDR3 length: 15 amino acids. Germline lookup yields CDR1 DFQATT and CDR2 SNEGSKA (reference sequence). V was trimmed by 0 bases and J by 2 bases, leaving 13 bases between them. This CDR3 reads CSARDRVLTNTEAFF. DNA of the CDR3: TGCAGTGCTAGAGATCGGGTACTGACTAACACTGAAGCTTTCTTT.

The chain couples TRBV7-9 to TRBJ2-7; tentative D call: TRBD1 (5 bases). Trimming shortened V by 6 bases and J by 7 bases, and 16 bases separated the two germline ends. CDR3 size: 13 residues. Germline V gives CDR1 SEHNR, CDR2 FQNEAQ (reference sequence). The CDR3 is CASSSTGSKEQYF. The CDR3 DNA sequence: TGTGCCAGCAGTTCTACAGGTTCCAAGGAGCAGTACTTC.

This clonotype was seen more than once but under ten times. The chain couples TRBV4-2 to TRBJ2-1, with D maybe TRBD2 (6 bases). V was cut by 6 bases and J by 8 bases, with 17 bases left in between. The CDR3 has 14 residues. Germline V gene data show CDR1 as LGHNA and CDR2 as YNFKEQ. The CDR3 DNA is TGTGCCAGCAGGGAAGGCGGGACGACGGATGAGCAGTTCTTC. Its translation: CASREGGTTDEQFF.

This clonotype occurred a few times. The DNA for the CDR3 is TGTGCCAGCTCACCCTTCCAGACAGGGTCAGAGACCCAGTACTTC. It codes for CASSPFQTGSETQYF. The V and J genes are TRBV18 and TRBJ2-5; 7 positions agree with TRBD1. Germline CDR1 reads KGHSH; CDR2 reads LQKENI. The CDR3 spans 15 residues. Trimming at V came to 3 bases and at J to 4 bases, leaving 8 bases not matched to a gene.

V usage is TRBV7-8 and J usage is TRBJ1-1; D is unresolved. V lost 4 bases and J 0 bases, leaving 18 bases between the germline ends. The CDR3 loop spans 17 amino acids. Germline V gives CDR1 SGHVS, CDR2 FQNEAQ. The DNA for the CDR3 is TGTGCCAGCAGCTCCGTACAAGGACGATCCATGAACACTGAAGCTTTCTTT. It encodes CASSSVQGRSMNTEAFF.

CDR3 sequence (DNA): TGTGCCAGCAGTTCTCTAGCGGGGGGGCATTACAACGAGCAGTACTTC. Protein sequence: CASSSLAGGHYNEQYF. The gene calls are TRBV2 and TRBJ2-7; 12 bases fit TRBD2. Looked up from germline, CDR1 is SNHLY and CDR2 is FYNNEI. This CDR3 comprises 16 residues. J gave up 5 bases and V 5 bases, and 10 bases lay outside the gene matches.

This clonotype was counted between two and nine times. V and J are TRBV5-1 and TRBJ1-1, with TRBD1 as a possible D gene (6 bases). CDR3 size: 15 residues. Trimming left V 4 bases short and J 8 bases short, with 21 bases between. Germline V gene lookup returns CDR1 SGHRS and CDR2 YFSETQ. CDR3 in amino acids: CASSQGRTAEVEAFF. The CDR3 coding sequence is TGCGCCAGCAGCCAGGGGCGGACTGCGGAGGTCGAAGCTTTCTTT.

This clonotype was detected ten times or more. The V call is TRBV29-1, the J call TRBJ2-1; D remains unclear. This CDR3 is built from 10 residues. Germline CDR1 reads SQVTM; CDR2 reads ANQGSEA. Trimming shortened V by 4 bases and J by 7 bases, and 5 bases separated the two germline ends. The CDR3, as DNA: TGCAGCGTTGTGCTAAATGAGCAGTTCTTC. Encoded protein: CSVVLNEQFF.

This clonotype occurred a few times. This chain's CDR3 is CASTPRLQETQYF. The CDR3 bases are TGTGCCAGCACCCCGAGGCTGCAAGAGACCCAGTACTTC. V usage is TRBV11-1 and J usage is TRBJ2-5; D gene ambiguous. V lost 7 bases to trimming and J lost 2 bases, with 11 bases between them. This CDR3 spans 13 amino acids. Germline assignment: CDR1 SGHAT and CDR2 FQDESV (reference sequence).

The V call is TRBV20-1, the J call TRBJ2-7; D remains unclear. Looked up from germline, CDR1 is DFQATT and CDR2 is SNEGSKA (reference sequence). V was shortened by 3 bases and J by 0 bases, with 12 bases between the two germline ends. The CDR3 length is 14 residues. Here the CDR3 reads CSARPRDFSYEQYF. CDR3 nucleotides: TGCAGTGCTAGGCCTAGAGACTTCTCCTACGAGCAGTACTTC.

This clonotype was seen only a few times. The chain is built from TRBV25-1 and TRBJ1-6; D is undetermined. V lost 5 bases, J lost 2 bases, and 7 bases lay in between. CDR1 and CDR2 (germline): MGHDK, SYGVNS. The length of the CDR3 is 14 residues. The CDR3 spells CASSPGPYNSPLHF. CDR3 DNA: TGTGCCAGCAGTCCCGGTCCCTATAATTCACCCCTCCACTTT.

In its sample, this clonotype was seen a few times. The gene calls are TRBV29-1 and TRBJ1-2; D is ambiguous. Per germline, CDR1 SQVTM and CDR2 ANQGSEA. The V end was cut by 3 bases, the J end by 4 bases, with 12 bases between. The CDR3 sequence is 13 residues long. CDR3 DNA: TGCAGCGTTGAGAGTTGGAGCTTCTATGGCTACACCTTC. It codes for CSVESWSFYGYTF.

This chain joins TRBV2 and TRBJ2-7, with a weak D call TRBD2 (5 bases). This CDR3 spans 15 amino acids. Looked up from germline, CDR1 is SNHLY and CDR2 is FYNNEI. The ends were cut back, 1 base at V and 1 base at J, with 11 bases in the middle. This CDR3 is CASSEGPGVSYEQYF. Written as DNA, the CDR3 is TGTGCCAGCAGTGAAGGGCCCGGGGTGTCCTACGAGCAGTACTTC.

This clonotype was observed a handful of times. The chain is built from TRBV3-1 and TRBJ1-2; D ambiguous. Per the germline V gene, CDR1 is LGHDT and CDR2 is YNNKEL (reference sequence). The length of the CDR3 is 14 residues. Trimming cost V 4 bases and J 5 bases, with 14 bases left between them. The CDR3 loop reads CASSPKRGSYGYTF. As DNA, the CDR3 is TGTGCCAGCAGCCCGAAAAGAGGATCTTATGGCTACACCTTC.

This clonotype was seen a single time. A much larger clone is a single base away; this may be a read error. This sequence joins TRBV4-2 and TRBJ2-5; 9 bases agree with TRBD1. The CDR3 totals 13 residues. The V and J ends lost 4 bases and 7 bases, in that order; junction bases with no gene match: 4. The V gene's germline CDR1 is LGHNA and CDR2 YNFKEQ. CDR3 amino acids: CASSPDRGGTQYF. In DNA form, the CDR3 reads TGTGCCAGCAGCCCCGACAGGGGGGGGACCCAGTACTTC.

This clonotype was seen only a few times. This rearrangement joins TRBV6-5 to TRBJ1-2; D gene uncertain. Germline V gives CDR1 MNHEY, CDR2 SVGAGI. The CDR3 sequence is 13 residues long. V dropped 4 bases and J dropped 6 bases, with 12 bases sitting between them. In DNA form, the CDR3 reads TGTGCCAGCAGTTCGCCAGTGATAAATGGCTACACCTTC. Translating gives CASSSPVINGYTF.

CDR3 DNA: TGTGCCAGCAGCGTACGCCAGGGGGCTCAGGAGGAAAAACTGTTTTTT. Its translation: CASSVRQGAQEEKLFF. V gene TRBV7-8 combines with J gene TRBJ1-4; 8 nucleotides align to TRBD1. The CDR3 sequence is 16 residues long. The junction had 13 bases not matched to a gene; V was cut back by 5 bases and J by 8 bases. Germline values: CDR1 SGHVS, CDR2 FQNEAQ. Filled out from reference TRBV7-8 and TRBJ1-4, the complete variable domain reads GAGVSQSPRYKVAKRGQDVALRCDPISGHVSLFWYQQALGQGPEFLTYFQNEAQLDKSGLPSDRFFAERPEGSVSTLKIQRTQQEDSAVYLCASSVRQGAQEEKLFFGSGTQLSVL.

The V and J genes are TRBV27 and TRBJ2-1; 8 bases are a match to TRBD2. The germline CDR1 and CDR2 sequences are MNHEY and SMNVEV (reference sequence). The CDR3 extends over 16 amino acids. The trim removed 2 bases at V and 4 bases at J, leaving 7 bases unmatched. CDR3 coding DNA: TGTGCCAGCAGTTTAGGGACTAGAGCGGGTTACAATGAGCAGTTCTTC. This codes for CASSLGTRAGYNEQFF.

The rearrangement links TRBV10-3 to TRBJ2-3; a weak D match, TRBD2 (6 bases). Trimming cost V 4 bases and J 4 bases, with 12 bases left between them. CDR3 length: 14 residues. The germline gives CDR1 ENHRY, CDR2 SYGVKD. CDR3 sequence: CAISAGSGADTQYF. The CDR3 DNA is TGTGCCATCAGTGCAGGGTCGGGAGCAGATACGCAGTATTTT.

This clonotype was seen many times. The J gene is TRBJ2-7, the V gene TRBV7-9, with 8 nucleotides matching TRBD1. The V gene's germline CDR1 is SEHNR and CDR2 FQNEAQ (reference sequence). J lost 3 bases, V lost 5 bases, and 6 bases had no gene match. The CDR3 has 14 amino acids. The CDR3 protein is CASSGRDRIYEQYF. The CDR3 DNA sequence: TGTGCCAGCAGCGGACGGGACAGGATCTACGAGCAGTACTTC.

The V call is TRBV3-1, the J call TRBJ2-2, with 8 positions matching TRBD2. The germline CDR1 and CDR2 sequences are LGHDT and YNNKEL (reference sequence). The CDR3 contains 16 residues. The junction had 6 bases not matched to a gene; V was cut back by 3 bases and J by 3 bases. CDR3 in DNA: TGTGCCAGCAGCCACAGCGGGAGAGGGGACACCGGGGAGCTGTTTTTT. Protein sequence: CASSHSGRGDTGELFF.

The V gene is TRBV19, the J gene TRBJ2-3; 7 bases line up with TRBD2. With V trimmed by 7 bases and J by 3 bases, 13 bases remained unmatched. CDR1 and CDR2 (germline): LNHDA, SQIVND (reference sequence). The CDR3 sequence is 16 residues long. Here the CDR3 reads CASTARRGSGTDTQYF. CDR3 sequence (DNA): TGTGCCAGTACGGCGCGGCGCGGGAGTGGAACAGATACGCAGTATTTT. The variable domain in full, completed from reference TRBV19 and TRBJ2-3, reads DGGITQSPKYLFRKEGQNVTLSCEQNLNHDAMYWYRQDPGQGLRLIYYSQIVNDFQKGDIAEGYSVSREKKESFPLTVTSAQKNPTAFYLCASTARRGSGTDTQYFGPGTRLTVL.

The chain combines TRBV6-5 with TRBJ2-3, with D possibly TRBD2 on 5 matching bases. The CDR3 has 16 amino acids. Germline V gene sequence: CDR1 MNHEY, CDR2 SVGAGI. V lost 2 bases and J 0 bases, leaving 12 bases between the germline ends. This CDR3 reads CASSYGRRTSTDTQYF. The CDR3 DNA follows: TGTGCCAGCAGTTACGGACGGCGGACTAGCACAGATACGCAGTATTTT.

The CDR3 nucleotides are TGTGCCAGCAGTGACAGGGGTAGCGATGAGCAGTTCTTC. It yields the protein CASSDRGSDEQFF. The chain recombines TRBV6-6 with TRBJ2-1; 8 positions match TRBD1. Germline CDR1 MNHNY, CDR2 SVGAGI (reference sequence). The CDR3 runs to 13 residues. V gave up 5 bases and J gave up 8 bases; unmatched junction bases: 5.

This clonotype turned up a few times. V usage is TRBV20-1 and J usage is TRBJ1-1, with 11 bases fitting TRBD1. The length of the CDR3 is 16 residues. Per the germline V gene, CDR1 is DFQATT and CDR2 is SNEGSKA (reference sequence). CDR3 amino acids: CSISSGTGGANTEAFF. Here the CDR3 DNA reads TGCAGCATAAGCTCCGGGACAGGGGGGGCGAACACTGAAGCTTTCTTT.

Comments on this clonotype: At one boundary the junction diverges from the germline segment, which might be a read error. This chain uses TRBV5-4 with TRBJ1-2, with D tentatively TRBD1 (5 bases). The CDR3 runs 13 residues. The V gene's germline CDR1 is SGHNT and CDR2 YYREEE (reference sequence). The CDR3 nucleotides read TGTGCCGGCAGCTTGGGGCAGGCCTATGGCTACACCTTC. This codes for CAGSLGQAYGYTF.

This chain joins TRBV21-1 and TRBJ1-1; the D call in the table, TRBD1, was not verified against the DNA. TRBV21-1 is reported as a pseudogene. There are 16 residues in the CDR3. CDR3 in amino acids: CASSKGGREMNTEAFF. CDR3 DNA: TGTGCCAGCAGCAAAGGGGGAAGGGAGATGAACACTGAAGCTTTCTTT.